This record covers a single TCR beta chain. CDR1 MNHEY and CDR2 SVGEGT come from the germline V gene. The length of the CDR3 is 14 residues. J was trimmed by 3 bases and V by 5 bases; bases with no gene match: 4. The data stem from a study of brain T cells in children with intractable seizures. Clones were read by immunoSEQ multiplex PCR, and TCRdb kept only the in-frame ones, dropping some. The top ten clones hold roughly 5.8% of a sample with hundreds of thousands of clones, more than 85% of them seen once. Regarding time point: blood from clinic visit 5 months post-surgery; TSC patient then seizure free. Sequencing was limited to surgery cases with top T cell transcript signatures in brain tissue.

This TCR derives from a boy under two years old with tuberous sclerosis and intractable seizures. This chain connects TRBV6-2 or TRBV6-3 to TRBJ2-7; TRBD1 matches at 10 bases. The sample was peripheral blood, taken around 5 months after surgery. For the CDR3, the DNA is TGTGCCAGCAGTAAGACAGGGGGCAGCTACGAGCAGTACTTC. Its translation is CASSKTGGSYEQYF.